The 10 T cell receptor beta chains reported below all come from one sample, sequenced in a study of blood T cell repertoires in COVID-19. Measured with immunoSEQ multiplex PCR; TCRdb has only the in-frame clones, and not every one. The sample records 100,000 to 120,000 clones, around 84% being singletons. Sequenced sample: peripheral blood. These receptors were obtained from a woman aged 80 or over with acute or convalescent COVID-19.

This sequence joins TRBV19 and TRBJ1-5, with D maybe TRBD1 (6 bases). CDR1 is LNHDA and CDR2 is SQIVND in the germline V gene (reference sequence). V lost 5 bases and J lost 6, with 20 bases in between. CDR3 length: 16 amino acids. For the CDR3, the DNA is TGTGCCAGTAGTCAAAGGGGGGGCTTCGGTAGTCAGCCCCAGCATTTT. It is translated as CASSQRGGFGSQPQHF.

This clone was seen a few times. V is TRBV7-2 and J is TRBJ1-5, with 9 positions matching TRBD1. Losses at the gene ends were 6 bases for V and 5 bases for J; bases not matched to a gene: 5. Per the germline V gene, CDR1 is SGHTA and CDR2 is FQGNSA. The CDR3 is 14 amino acids. DNA of the CDR3: TGTGCCAGCAGTCAACAGGGGGCGGATCAGCCCCAGCATTTT. Protein: CASSQQGADQPQHF.

The chain joins TRBV23-1 to TRBJ2-1; D perhaps matches TRBD1 (8 bases). TRBV23-1 falls under the ORF class, with uncertain function. Between the trimmed V and J ends, which lost 3 bases and 6 bases, there was a span of 33 bases. The CDR3 contains 21 residues. The CDR3 spells CASSHHDPGTGGTTTTNEQFF. The CDR3 region has the DNA TGCGCCAGCAGTCACCACGACCCCGGGACAGGTGGGACTACGACGACCAATGAGCAGTTCTTC.

The chain links TRBV30 to TRBJ1-2, with 8 bases that match TRBD1. Trimming removed 2 bases from V and 7 bases from J; junction bases left unmatched: 6. Germline lookup yields CDR1 GTSNPN and CDR2 SVGIG (reference sequence). The CDR3 contains 13 residues. The CDR3 DNA is TGTGCCTGGAGTCCCGGGACAGGCTCTGGCTACACCTTC. Translating gives CAWSPGTGSGYTF.

This clone was observed a handful of times. This rearrangement joins TRBV15 to TRBJ2-5; 8 nucleotides align to TRBD1. V was pared by 3 bases and J by 2 bases, with 8 bases of the junction left unmatched. CDR1 LNHNV and CDR2 YYDKDF come from the germline V gene (reference sequence). This CDR3 is built from 16 residues. Here the CDR3 reads CATSSLNQGAQETQYF. In nucleotides, the CDR3 is TGTGCCACCAGCAGTCTGAATCAGGGGGCTCAAGAGACCCAGTACTTC.

CDR3 nucleotide sequence: TGTGCCTGGAGCGACGGGACAGGGAAGTTAAGGGAAAAACTGTTTTTT. Its translation: CAWSDGTGKLREKLFF. The J gene is TRBJ1-4, the V gene TRBV30; TRBD1 aligns across 9 bases. CDR1 GTSNPN and CDR2 SVGIG come from the germline V gene (reference sequence). CDR3 length equals 16 residues. V was pared by 3 bases and J by 8 bases, with 13 bases of the junction left unmatched.

The gene calls are TRBV29-1 and TRBJ1-1; D remains ambiguous. This CDR3 spans 12 amino acids. The germline V gene has CDR1 SQVTM and CDR2 ANQGSEA. Deletions cut 3 bases from V and 8 bases from J, with 13 bases between. The CDR3 nucleotides read TGCAGCGTTGATGGAGGGAACGGGGAAGCTTTCTTT. Protein sequence: CSVDGGNGEAFF.

This sequence joins TRBV19 and TRBJ2-1, with 12 bases that match TRBD2. Trimming took 4 bases from V and 5 from J; bases not matched to a gene: 12. The CDR3 is 18 residues long. Germline values: CDR1 LNHDA, CDR2 SQIVND (reference sequence). The DNA for the CDR3 is TGTGCCAGTAGTAGCAGACTAGCGGGAGTCTCGAGGCACAATGAGCAGTTCTTC. Protein sequence: CASSSRLAGVSRHNEQFF.

V usage is TRBV2 and J usage is TRBJ1-1, with D possibly matching TRBD1 (5 bases). CDR3 length equals 14 residues. Germline CDR1 SNHLY, CDR2 FYNNEI. Between the trimmed V and J ends, which lost 3 bases and 1 base, there was a span of 9 bases. CDR3 sequence reads: CASSELGANTEAFF. In nucleotides, the CDR3 is TGTGCCAGCAGTGAGCTTGGGGCGAACACTGAAGCTTTCTTT.

The V call is TRBV4-3, the J call TRBJ2-5; 14 nucleotides align to TRBD2. This CDR3 has 19 residues. Unmatched junction bases numbered 14, after V lost 3 bases and J lost 5 bases. Germline V gives CDR1 LGHNA, CDR2 YSLEER. This chain's CDR3 is CASSQEFPRLAGGHETQYF. CDR3 bases: TGCGCCAGCAGCCAGGAATTCCCCCGACTAGCGGGAGGGCATGAGACCCAGTACTTC.